This T cell receptor beta chain was recovered during a study of blood T cell repertoires in COVID-19. The wider study: Samples came from the United States, Italy and Spain, spanning acute and convalescent COVID-19.

Germline values: CDR1 KGHSH, CDR2 LQKENI. The CDR3 consists of 14 residues. V shed 0 bases and J shed 3 bases, with 8 bases lying between them. Data came from immunoSEQ multiplex PCR; TCRdb stores just in-frame clones and leaves some out. The sample carries hundreds of thousands of clones, more than 75% recorded once. Sequenced sample: PBMCs or T cells enriched from blood (not recorded which). The V and J genes are TRBV18 and TRBJ1-2; D is undetermined. The sequence was obtained from a woman aged 25 to 39 who had recovered from COVID-19. The CDR3 protein is CASSPPAGDYGYTF. CDR3 nucleotide sequence: TGTGCCAGCTCACCACCGGCCGGGGACTATGGCTACACCTTC. Full variable domain (missing parts from reference TRBV18 and TRBJ1-2): NAGVMQNPRHLVRRRGQEARLRCSPMKGHSHVYWYRQLPEEGLKFMVYLQKENIIDESGMPKERFSAEFPKEGPSILRIQQVVRGDSAAYFCASSPPAGDYGYTFGSGTRLTVV.